This is a list of T cell receptor beta chains from one sample in a study of regulatory T cells in long-lasting Graves disease. TCRdb called the multiplex PCR reads again in MiXCR, with one record for every CDR3 protein. The sample has some 250,000 distinct CDR3 sequences; roughly 21% are singletons. The sequencing used peripheral blood mononuclear cells (PBMCs), collected at new diagnosis, from a patient treated with antithyroid drugs. These receptors were collected from a female donor with Graves disease. Each CDR3 is given with its conserved first and last residue. The D gene is left open where the match is weak. Expanded clones are given a class, and other clones once, few, many or no size at all.

TRBJ2-2 TRBV3-1 few . CASSQLARGPTGELFF TGTGCCAGCAGCCAACTAGCGAGGGGGCCCACCGGGGAGCTGTTTTTT
TRBJ2-1 TRBV5-1 . . CASTPTPTGRENEQFF TGCGCCAGCACCCCAACTCCGACAGGGAGGGAGAATGAGCAGTTCTTC
TRBJ2-7 TRBV11-2 many TRBD1 CASSLVVTGGFYEQYF TGTGCCAGCAGCTTAGTGGTGACAGGGGGGTTCTACGAGCAGTACTTC
TRBJ2-7 TRBV3-1 many . CASSQVPGYYEQYF TGTGCCAGCAGCCAAGTTCCGGGCTACTACGAGCAGTACTTC
TRBJ1-1 TRBV6-1 many . CASSDEVSGTEAFF TGTGCCAGCAGTGATGAGGTATCCGGCACTGAAGCTTTCTTT
TRBJ2-6 TRBV10-3 . TRBD2 CASGREGLTGANVLTF TGTGCCTCGGGGCGGGAGGGCCTGACTGGGGCCAACGTCCTGACTTTC
TRBJ1-5 TRBV6-2/TRBV6-3 many . CASSSSGSNQPQHF TGTGCCAGCAGTTCATCTGGTAGCAATCAGCCCCAGCATTTT
TRBJ2-1 TRBV5-1 many . CASSLNNPVNEQFF TGCGCCAGCAGCTTGAATAACCCGGTTAATGAGCAGTTCTTC
TRBJ1-2 TRBV12-3/TRBV12-4 many . CASSLSTVKTF TGTGCCAGCAGTTTAAGTACCGTCAAGACCTTC
TRBJ2-5 TRBV6-5 many . CASSLTPEDETQYF TGTGCCAGCAGTTTAACCCCGGAGGACGAGACCCAGTACTTC
TRBJ2-2 TRBV6-6 many . CASSYSSTGLFF TGTGCCAGCAGTTACTCGAGCACGGGGCTGTTTTTT
TRBJ2-1 TRBV7-2 . TRBD2 CASSPQRGRSSYNEQFF TGTGCCAGCAGCCCTCAGCGGGGGCGGAGCTCCTACAATGAGCAGTTCTTC
TRBJ2-1 TRBV5-6 many TRBD1 CASSGPGQGVNEQFF TGTGCCAGCAGCGGACCGGGACAGGGAGTAAATGAGCAGTTCTTC
TRBJ1-4 TRBV11-3 many . CASSLEPTNEKLFF TGTGCCAGCAGCTTAGAACCAACTAATGAAAAACTGTTTTTT
TRBJ2-3 TRBV7-7 . TRBD2 CASSLAGGPRDTQYF TGTGCCAGCAGCCTAGCGGGAGGGCCCCGAGATACGCAGTATTTT
TRBJ2-2 TRBV7-2 few . CASSTRRGNTGELFF TGTGCCAGCAGTACCCGACGGGGGAACACCGGGGAGCTGTTTTTT
TRBJ1-1 TRBV4-1 many . CASSQTQGWNTEAFF TGCGCCAGCAGCCAGACACAGGGATGGAACACTGAAGCTTTCTTT
TRBJ2-4 TRBV5-1 many TRBD1 CASSLAWTGKAKNIQYF TGCGCCAGCAGCTTGGCCTGGACAGGGAAGGCCAAAAACATTCAGTACTTC
TRBJ1-5 TRBV7-2 many TRBD1 CASSLGTGADQPQHF TGTGCCAGCAGCTTAGGGACAGGGGCGGATCAGCCCCAGCATTTT
TRBJ2-5 TRBV6-2/TRBV6-3 . TRBD2 CASSKTSGGPYQETQYF TGTGCCAGCAGCAAGACTAGCGGGGGGCCTTACCAAGAGACCCAGTACTTC
TRBJ2-7 TRBV3-1 many . CASSPRGGGHEQYF TGTGCCAGCAGCCCCCGGGGTGGGGGCCACGAGCAGTACTTC
TRBJ1-5 TRBV6-1 many TRBD1 CASSPRQGPYQPQHF TGTGCCAGCAGCCCAAGACAGGGCCCTTATCAGCCCCAGCATTTT
TRBJ1-1 TRBV5-5 . . CASSSGNRVEAFF TGTGCCAGCAGCTCAGGGAACCGAGTTGAAGCTTTCTTT
TRBJ2-5 TRBV24-1 many . CATSDFGQVETQYF TGTGCCACCAGTGATTTCGGGCAGGTTGAGACCCAGTACTTC
TRBJ2-1 TRBV19 . TRBD1 CASSSDRGYNEQFF TGTGCCAGTAGTTCTGACAGGGGTTACAATGAGCAGTTCTTC
TRBJ2-7 TRBV27 . . CASSLSTASYEQYF TGTGCCAGCAGTTTATCGACCGCCTCCTACGAGCAGTACTTC
TRBJ2-4 TRBV4-1 many TRBD1 CASSSGQGGDIQYF TGCGCCAGCAGTTCGGGACAGGGGGGTGACATTCAGTACTTC
TRBJ2-7 TRBV28 many TRBD1 CASRSEGTGGYEQYF TGTGCCAGCCGGTCCGAAGGGACAGGGGGGTACGAGCAGTACTTC
TRBJ1-5 TRBV4-2 . TRBD1 CASGTGQGQNQPQHF TGTGCCAGCGGGACGGGACAGGGACAGAATCAGCCCCAGCATTTT
TRBJ2-2 TRBV7-7 many . CASSLAGRDANTGELFF TGTGCCAGCAGCTTAGCCGGGCGCGACGCGAACACCGGGGAGCTGTTTTTT
TRBJ2-4 TRBV18 . TRBD1 CASSPRQGAGKNIQYF TGTGCCAGCTCACCTCGACAGGGGGCTGGCAAAAACATTCAGTACTTC
TRBJ2-1 TRBV5-6 many TRBD2 CASSFRAGVYNEQFF TGTGCCAGCAGCTTTAGAGCGGGGGTGTACAATGAGCAGTTCTTC
TRBJ2-7 TRBV6-1 few . CASSEIWQAREQYF TGTGCCAGCAGTGAAATATGGCAGGCCCGGGAGCAGTACTTC
TRBJ1-5 TRBV19 many . CASSIEVVGIDQPQHF TGTGCCAGTAGTATAGAGGTCGTGGGGATCGATCAGCCCCAGCATTTT
TRBJ1-5 TRBV12-3/TRBV12-4 many . CASSLDPNQSWQEGDQPQHF TGTGCCAGCAGTTTAGACCCCAATCAAAGCTGGCAAGAGGGGGATCAGCCCCAGCATTTT
TRBJ2-7 TRBV7-2 . . CASSSSTIYEQYF TGTGCCAGCAGCTCATCGACAATCTACGAGCAGTACTTC
TRBJ2-1 TRBV29-1 many . CSVEGIRLRNEQFF TGCAGCGTTGAGGGGATCAGGCTTCGCAATGAGCAGTTCTTC
TRBJ1-2 TRBV6-5 many . CASSYVGGRNYGYTF TGTGCCAGCAGTTACGTCGGGGGGCGCAACTATGGCTACACCTTC
TRBJ1-2 TRBV12-3/TRBV12-4 many . CASSPGHRETVSNYGYTF TGTGCCAGCAGTCCTGGCCATCGGGAGACTGTCTCTAACTATGGCTACACCTTC
TRBJ2-1 TRBV24-1 . TRBD2 CATSDTLAGGREQFF TGTGCCACCAGTGACACACTAGCGGGAGGGCGCGAGCAGTTCTTC
TRBJ1-6 TRBV5-1 few . CASSFRALRDSPLHF TGCGCCAGCAGCTTCCGGGCCCTCCGGGATTCACCCCTCCACTTT
TRBJ2-7 TRBV2 many TRBD2 CASSAERGAYEQYF TGTGCCAGCAGCGCCGAGCGGGGGGCCTACGAGCAGTACTTC
TRBJ2-3 TRBV18 many . CASSPRDDTQYF TGTGCCAGCTCACCACGGGATGATACGCAGTATTTT